A single T cell receptor beta chain is shown here with its context. The antigen is unknown. This entry belongs to a study of shared clonotypes between healthy human individuals. The CDR3 has 16 residues. Study-level points and caveats: Relative to their counterparts shared across all four donors, non-shared clonotypes exhibited diminished generation probabilities. Memory subsets generally showed smaller estimated richness than naive subsets did. Incompleteness in sorted-subset sequencing, despite large depth, was shown by rarefaction.

Cells designated naive CD8 were CD45RO-negative and were positively selected for CCR7, with terminally differentiated effector memory CD45RA+ cells excluded. Clones were read by immunoSEQ multiplex PCR, and TCRdb kept only the in-frame ones, dropping some. The sample carries about 1,800,000 clones, less than 95% recorded once. Sequenced: naive CD8+ T cells sorted from blood. The genes are TRBV12-2 and TRBJ1-5; the listed D gene, TRBD1, was not tested against the DNA. TRBV12-2 is given as a pseudogene. The origin of this receptor is a man aged 18-30 years in good health. CDR3 region: CASRHGQVGGNQPQHF. In DNA form, the CDR3 reads TGTGCAAGTCGCCATGGACAGGTGGGTGGCAATCAGCCCCAGCATTTT.